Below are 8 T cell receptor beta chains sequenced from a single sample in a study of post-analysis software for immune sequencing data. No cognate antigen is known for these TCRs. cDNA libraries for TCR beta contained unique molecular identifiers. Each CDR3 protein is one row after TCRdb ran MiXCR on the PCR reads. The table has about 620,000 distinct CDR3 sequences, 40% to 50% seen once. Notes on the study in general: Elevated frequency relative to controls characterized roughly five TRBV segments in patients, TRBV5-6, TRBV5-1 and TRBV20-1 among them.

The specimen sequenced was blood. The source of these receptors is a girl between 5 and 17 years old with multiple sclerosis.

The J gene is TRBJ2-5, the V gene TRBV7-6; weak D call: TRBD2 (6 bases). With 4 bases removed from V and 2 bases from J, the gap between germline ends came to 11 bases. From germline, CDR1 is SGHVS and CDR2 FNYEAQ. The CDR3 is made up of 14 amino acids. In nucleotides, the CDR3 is TGTGCCAGCAGCTGGAGGGGAATTCAAGAGACCCAGTACTTC. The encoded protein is CASSWRGIQETQYF.

The chain's CDR3 is CASSYGQAGADTQYF. CDR3 in DNA: TGTGCCAGCAGTTACGGACAGGCCGGCGCAGATACGCAGTATTTT. V usage is TRBV6-5 and J usage is TRBJ2-3, with 7 bases fitting TRBD1. Unmatched junction bases numbered 6, after V lost 2 bases and J lost 4 bases. The CDR3 runs 15 residues. Germline assignment: CDR1 MNHEY and CDR2 SVGAGI.

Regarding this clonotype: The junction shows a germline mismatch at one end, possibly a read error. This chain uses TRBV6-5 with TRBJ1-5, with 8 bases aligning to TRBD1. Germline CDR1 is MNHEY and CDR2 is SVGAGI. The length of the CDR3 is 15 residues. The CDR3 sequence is CASSDRGLSSQPQHF. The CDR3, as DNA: TGTGCCAGCAGTGACAGGGGTTTGAGCAGTCAGCCCCAGCATTTT.

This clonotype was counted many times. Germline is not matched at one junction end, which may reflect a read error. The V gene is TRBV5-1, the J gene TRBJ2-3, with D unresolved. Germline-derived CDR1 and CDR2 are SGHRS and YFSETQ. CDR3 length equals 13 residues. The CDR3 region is CASSLVGTDTQYF. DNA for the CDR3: TGTGCCAGCAGCCTGGTGGGCACAGATACGCAGTATTTT.

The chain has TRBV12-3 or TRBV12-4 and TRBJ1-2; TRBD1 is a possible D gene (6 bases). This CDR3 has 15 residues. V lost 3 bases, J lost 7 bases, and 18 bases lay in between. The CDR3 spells CASSFGYGGARGYTF. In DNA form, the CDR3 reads TGTGCCAGCAGTTTCGGCTATGGGGGGGCGCGTGGCTACACCTTC.

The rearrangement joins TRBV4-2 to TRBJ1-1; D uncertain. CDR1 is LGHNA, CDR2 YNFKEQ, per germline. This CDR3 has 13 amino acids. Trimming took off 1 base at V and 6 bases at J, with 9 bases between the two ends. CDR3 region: CASSQGAAAEAFF. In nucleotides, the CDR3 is TGTGCCAGCAGCCAAGGGGCGGCAGCTGAAGCTTTCTTT.

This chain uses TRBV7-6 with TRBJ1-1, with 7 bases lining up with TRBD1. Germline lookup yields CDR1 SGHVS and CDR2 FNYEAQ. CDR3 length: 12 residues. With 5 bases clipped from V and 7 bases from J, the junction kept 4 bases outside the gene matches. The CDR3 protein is CASSPRGGEAFF. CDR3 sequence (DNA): TGTGCCAGCAGCCCCAGGGGGGGTGAAGCTTTCTTT.

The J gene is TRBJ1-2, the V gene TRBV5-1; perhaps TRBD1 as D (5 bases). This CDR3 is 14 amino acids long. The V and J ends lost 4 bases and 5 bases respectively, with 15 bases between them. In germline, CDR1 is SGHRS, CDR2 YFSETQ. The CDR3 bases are TGCGCCAGCAGCATCGATGGGACGGATTATGGCTACACCTTC. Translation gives CASSIDGTDYGYTF.